Only a few counts were recorded for the clone carrying this T cell receptor (beta chain). Its antigen is as yet unknown. The length of the CDR3 is 13 residues. J lost 8 bases, V lost 4 bases, and 5 bases had no gene match. CDR1 and CDR2 from the germline V gene are LNHNV and YYDKDF (reference sequence). The use of a sample-barcoded 5' primer and a J-beta primer mix characterized a second PCR of about 7 to 12 cycles. TCRdb called the 5' RACE reads again in MiXCR, with one record for every CDR3 protein. The data contain 780,000 or so distinct CDR3 sequences, less than 70% of them singletons. This entry comes from a study of blood T cells in healthy people across ages. Study-level findings and limits: Unsorted PBMC material precluded a definitive naive versus antigen-experienced comparison. Underestimates were what the diversity estimates from one million T cells were considered to be. It was the long-lived donors that had more naive CD4+ cells and higher diversity than aged donors. Older age coincided with a roughly linear decline in TCR beta diversity per million T cells.

The sequencing input was blood. This chain joins TRBV15 and TRBJ2-1, with 7 bases lining up with TRBD2. The receptor was derived from an elderly man in good health. In DNA form, the CDR3 reads TGTGCCACCAGCACGGGTGGGGGGGATGAGCAGTTCTTC. Its protein product is CATSTGGGDEQFF.